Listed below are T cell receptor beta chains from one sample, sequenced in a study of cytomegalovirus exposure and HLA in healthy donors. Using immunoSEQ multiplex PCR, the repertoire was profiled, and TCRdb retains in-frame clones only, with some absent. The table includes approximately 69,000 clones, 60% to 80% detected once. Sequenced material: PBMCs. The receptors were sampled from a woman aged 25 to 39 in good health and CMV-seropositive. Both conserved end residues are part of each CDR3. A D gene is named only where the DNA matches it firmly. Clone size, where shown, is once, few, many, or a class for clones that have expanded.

cdr3_nt: TGTGCCAGCAGCCTTACCGGGGGGAGGAGCACAGATACGCAGTATTTT
cdr3_aa: CASSLTGGRSTDTQYF
v_call: TRBV4-2
clone_size: .
d_call: TRBD2
j_call: TRBJ2-3

cdr3_nt: TGCAGCGTCACCGACAGGGGAGGACATGAGCAGTTCTTC
cdr3_aa: CSVTDRGGHEQFF
v_call: TRBV29-1
clone_size: .
d_call: TRBD1
j_call: TRBJ2-1

cdr3_nt: TGCGCCAGCAGCTTGAAGCAGGCCACCGGGGAGCTGTTTTTT
cdr3_aa: CASSLKQATGELFF
v_call: TRBV5-1
clone_size: once
d_call: .
j_call: TRBJ2-2

cdr3_nt: TGTGCCAGTAGTTCGCTTCCGGGACAGCATTATGGCTACACCTTC
cdr3_aa: CASSSLPGQHYGYTF
v_call: TRBV19
clone_size: .
d_call: TRBD1
j_call: TRBJ1-2

cdr3_nt: TGTGCCAGCAGCTTGGGGACGAGGGATCCAAACTACGAGCAGTACTTC
cdr3_aa: CASSLGTRDPNYEQYF
v_call: TRBV5-4
clone_size: .
d_call: .
j_call: TRBJ2-7

cdr3_nt: TGCAGCGTTGATAACAGGGGTTCGAGCTCCTACAATGAGCAGTTCTTC
cdr3_aa: CSVDNRGSSSYNEQFF
v_call: TRBV29-1
clone_size: .
d_call: TRBD1
j_call: TRBJ2-1

cdr3_nt: TGCGCCAGCAGCCAAGGACTGGCAGAGACCCAGTACTTC
cdr3_aa: CASSQGLAETQYF
v_call: TRBV4-3
clone_size: .
d_call: .
j_call: TRBJ2-5

cdr3_nt: TGCGCCAGCAGCCAACCGACTAGCGGGAGAAACTACGAGCAGTACTTC
cdr3_aa: CASSQPTSGRNYEQYF
v_call: TRBV4-1
clone_size: .
d_call: TRBD2
j_call: TRBJ2-7

cdr3_nt: TGTGCCAGCAGCGTAGAAGGAGTTAGCGGGATGGAGCAGTTCTTC
cdr3_aa: CASSVEGVSGMEQFF
v_call: TRBV9
clone_size: .
d_call: TRBD2
j_call: TRBJ2-1

cdr3_nt: TGTGCCAGCAGCTTAGTTGCTAGCGGCTTCTACGAGCAGTACTTC
cdr3_aa: CASSLVASGFYEQYF
v_call: TRBV7-6
clone_size: few
d_call: TRBD2
j_call: TRBJ2-7

cdr3_nt: TGTGCCAGCAGCGTCGGAGGCAATAGCGGAAACACCATATATTTT
cdr3_aa: CASSVGGNSGNTIYF
v_call: TRBV9
clone_size: few
d_call: .
j_call: TRBJ1-3

cdr3_nt: TGTGCCAGCAGCTTGGCCTCGACAGGGAGAGGAGGCTACACCTTC
cdr3_aa: CASSLASTGRGGYTF
v_call: TRBV5-6
clone_size: few
d_call: TRBD1
j_call: TRBJ1-2

cdr3_nt: TGCGCCAGCAGCTTGGGACTAGCCGACGAGCAGTACTTC
cdr3_aa: CASSLGLADEQYF
v_call: TRBV5-1
clone_size: .
d_call: TRBD2
j_call: TRBJ2-7

cdr3_nt: TGTGCCACCAGCAGAGAGGCAGGGGAAAATACGCAGTATTTT
cdr3_aa: CATSREAGENTQYF
v_call: TRBV15
clone_size: .
d_call: .
j_call: TRBJ2-3

cdr3_nt: TGCGCCAGCAGCTGGCAGGGGGAAGCTTTCTTT
cdr3_aa: CASSWQGEAFF
v_call: TRBV5-1
clone_size: .
d_call: .
j_call: TRBJ1-1

cdr3_nt: TGTGCCAGCAGCCAAGTGGGTCTAGCGGGTGACAATGAGCAGTTCTTC
cdr3_aa: CASSQVGLAGDNEQFF
v_call: TRBV4-2
clone_size: .
d_call: TRBD2
j_call: TRBJ2-1

cdr3_nt: TGTGCCAGCAGCTTATGGGGCCGGCAGGGCGGGGGCAATCAGCCCCAGCATTTT
cdr3_aa: CASSLWGRQGGGNQPQHF
v_call: TRBV7-2
clone_size: .
d_call: .
j_call: TRBJ1-5

cdr3_nt: TGCGCCAGCTCGAGCGGGAGCCCCGGGGAGCTGTTTTTT
cdr3_aa: CASSSGSPGELFF
v_call: TRBV10-1
clone_size: .
d_call: TRBD2
j_call: TRBJ2-2

cdr3_nt: TGTGCCAGCAGTCACAGGACAGCAAACACTGAAGCTTTCTTT
cdr3_aa: CASSHRTANTEAFF
v_call: TRBV7-9
clone_size: .
d_call: .
j_call: TRBJ1-1

cdr3_nt: TGTGCCAGCAGCCCCGGGGGGGGGATTGGTGAAAAACTGTTTTTT
cdr3_aa: CASSPGGGIGEKLFF
v_call: TRBV7-9
clone_size: .
d_call: .
j_call: TRBJ1-4

cdr3_nt: TGCGCCAGCAGTGACCGCGTCGGGACAGGGGTTGGCTACACCTTC
cdr3_aa: CASSDRVGTGVGYTF
v_call: TRBV10-1
clone_size: .
d_call: TRBD1
j_call: TRBJ1-2

cdr3_nt: TGTGCCAGCAGTCGGACAGGGGGGGGCACTGAAGCTTTCTTT
cdr3_aa: CASSRTGGGTEAFF
v_call: TRBV28
clone_size: .
d_call: TRBD1
j_call: TRBJ1-1

cdr3_nt: TGTGCCAGCAGTTACCCTAAGCTAGCGGATACGCAGTATTTT
cdr3_aa: CASSYPKLADTQYF
v_call: TRBV6-6
clone_size: .
d_call: .
j_call: TRBJ2-3

cdr3_nt: TGCAGTGCTAGCCGGGGGTATGAGCAGTTCTTC
cdr3_aa: CSASRGYEQFF
v_call: TRBV20-1
clone_size: .
d_call: .
j_call: TRBJ2-1

cdr3_nt: TGCGCCAGCAGCCAAGCCCCGACATCACGGGGAAACACCATATATTTT
cdr3_aa: CASSQAPTSRGNTIYF
v_call: TRBV4-3
clone_size: few
d_call: .
j_call: TRBJ1-3

cdr3_nt: TGTGCCGCCTGCCGACGAGGGAACAGCAATGAGCAGTTCTTC
cdr3_aa: CAACRRGNSNEQFF
v_call: TRBV6-5
clone_size: .
d_call: .
j_call: TRBJ2-1

cdr3_nt: TGTGCCAGCAGCTTGGACAGGGGAATTGCTGAAGCTTTCTTT
cdr3_aa: CASSLDRGIAEAFF
v_call: TRBV5-8
clone_size: .
d_call: TRBD1
j_call: TRBJ1-1

cdr3_nt: TGTGCCAGCAAGGAACAGGGAGCCTATAACTATGGCTACACCTTC
cdr3_aa: CASKEQGAYNYGYTF
v_call: TRBV19
clone_size: .
d_call: .
j_call: TRBJ1-2

cdr3_nt: TGTGCCAGCAGCCAAGATAAGAGGAGCACAGATACGCAGTATTTT
cdr3_aa: CASSQDKRSTDTQYF
v_call: TRBV4-2
clone_size: .
d_call: .
j_call: TRBJ2-3

cdr3_nt: TGTGCCAGCAGCTTTCCCAGGGTATTCACTGAAGCTTTCTTT
cdr3_aa: CASSFPRVFTEAFF
v_call: TRBV11-3
clone_size: .
d_call: .
j_call: TRBJ1-1

cdr3_nt: TGTGCCAGCACCCGCGGGGCGAGCTCCTACAATGAGCAGTTCTTC
cdr3_aa: CASTRGASSYNEQFF
v_call: TRBV5-8
clone_size: .
d_call: .
j_call: TRBJ2-1

cdr3_nt: TGCAGCGCCCCCCTCGGAGAGACCCAGTACTTC
cdr3_aa: CSAPLGETQYF
v_call: TRBV29-1
clone_size: .
d_call: .
j_call: TRBJ2-5

cdr3_nt: TGCGCCAGCAGCCAAGATCTAGCGGGAGAGGGGGATACGCAGTATTTT
cdr3_aa: CASSQDLAGEGDTQYF
v_call: TRBV4-3
clone_size: .
d_call: TRBD2
j_call: TRBJ2-3

cdr3_nt: TGTGCCATCAAAGGACATAGCAATCAGCCCCAGCATTTT
cdr3_aa: CAIKGHSNQPQHF
v_call: TRBV10-3
clone_size: .
d_call: .
j_call: TRBJ1-5

cdr3_nt: TGCGCCAGCAGCCAAGATGACAGACCCTCCTATGGCTACACCTTC
cdr3_aa: CASSQDDRPSYGYTF
v_call: TRBV4-3
clone_size: .
d_call: .
j_call: TRBJ1-2

cdr3_nt: TGTGCCAGCAGTTTAGGGACAGGGGATGGCTACACCTTC
cdr3_aa: CASSLGTGDGYTF
v_call: TRBV28
clone_size: .
d_call: TRBD1
j_call: TRBJ1-2

cdr3_nt: TGCGCCAGCCACCGGGGACTAGCGGGTGGAAATGAGCAGTTCTTC
cdr3_aa: CASHRGLAGGNEQFF
v_call: TRBV4-1
clone_size: .
d_call: TRBD2
j_call: TRBJ2-1

cdr3_nt: TGTGCCAGCAGCCGACTTCGAGGCACTGAAGCTTTCTTT
cdr3_aa: CASSRLRGTEAFF
v_call: TRBV7-8
clone_size: .
d_call: .
j_call: TRBJ1-1

cdr3_nt: TGTGCCAGCAGCTTAAATTCGGGGACTAGCGGGTACCAAGAGACCCAGTACTTC
cdr3_aa: CASSLNSGTSGYQETQYF
v_call: TRBV7-7
clone_size: .
d_call: TRBD2
j_call: TRBJ2-5

cdr3_nt: TGTGCCAGCAGCCCATCCCGGACAGCGTATGGCTACACCTTC
cdr3_aa: CASSPSRTAYGYTF
v_call: TRBV7-6
clone_size: .
d_call: .
j_call: TRBJ1-2

cdr3_nt: TGCAGCGCCCGAGGGGGGGCAGAGACCCAGTACTTC
cdr3_aa: CSARGGAETQYF
v_call: TRBV29-1
clone_size: .
d_call: .
j_call: TRBJ2-5

cdr3_nt: TGCGCCAGCAGCTTGGAGGGGGGAGGGGGAGAGCAGTTCTTC
cdr3_aa: CASSLEGGGGEQFF
v_call: TRBV5-1
clone_size: .
d_call: .
j_call: TRBJ2-1